These T cell receptor beta chains were read from a single sample in a study of blood T cell repertoires in COVID-19. The data were produced by immunoSEQ multiplex PCR, yet TCRdb's version contains in-frame clones alone and is incomplete. Found here are about 120,000 clones, roughly 84% of them singletons; the top ten hold 0.8% to 1%. The sample comprised peripheral blood. All receptors derive from an older woman with acute or convalescent COVID-19. The CDR3 runs from the conserved cysteine through the conserved F or W. Fields, in order: V gene, J gene, CDR3 protein.

v_gene: TRBV9
j_gene: TRBJ2-1
CDR3aa: CASSVAPGRFGNEQFF

v_gene: TRBV28
j_gene: TRBJ2-6
CDR3aa: CAIGAPGGLRGGANVLTF

v_gene: TRBV27
j_gene: TRBJ1-5
CDR3aa: CASSLGARYQPQHF

v_gene: TRBV6-5
j_gene: TRBJ1-5
CDR3aa: CASGTGNQPQHF

v_gene: TRBV2
j_gene: TRBJ1-2
CDR3aa: CASSAGYRGLDYGYTF

v_gene: TRBV11-2
j_gene: TRBJ1-5
CDR3aa: CASSLDSGSNQPQHF

v_gene: TRBV7-8
j_gene: TRBJ1-5
CDR3aa: CASSSDTPYSNQPQHF

v_gene: TRBV5-1
j_gene: TRBJ2-7
CDR3aa: CASSPPGGRADEQYF

v_gene: TRBV6-1
j_gene: TRBJ1-5
CDR3aa: CASSDGVPNQPQHF

v_gene: TRBV3-1/TRBV3-2
j_gene: TRBJ1-1
CDR3aa: CASSQGAGEAFF

v_gene: TRBV19
j_gene: TRBJ2-7
CDR3aa: CASKQSPLREQYF

v_gene: TRBV7-9
j_gene: TRBJ1-1
CDR3aa: CASSLGGGQFGAFF

v_gene: TRBV7-2
j_gene: TRBJ2-5
CDR3aa: CASSLAGGKGETQYF